What follows is one T cell receptor (beta chain) and its context. These data originate in a study of blood T cell repertoires in COVID-19. Study at large: Spain, Italy and the United States supplied samples that represented acute and convalescent COVID-19. In each case, the material was cDNA or gDNA derived from T cells, B-cell-depleted T cells, or PBMCs.

In the original workflow: For nucleated cells, counts were estimated from reference gene primer amplification. Produced via immunoSEQ multiplex PCR; TCRdb's table is partial and in-frame only. Clone size and V and J calls were adopted from that table, with D and trimming inferred from the DNA. The sample shows more than 13,000 clones, over 80% of them seen only once. The CDR3 runs 15 residues. The V gene's germline CDR1 is SGHDT and CDR2 YYEEEE. Trimming took off 3 bases at V and 4 bases at J, with 16 bases between the two ends. This TCR derives from a man aged 50 to 59 with active COVID-19. Sequencing input: peripheral blood. This sequence joins TRBV5-6 and TRBJ1-2, with D possibly being TRBD1 (5 bases). CDR3 DNA sequence: TGTGCCAGCAGCTCGGGTGTTTGGGGCGTCTATGGCTACACCTTC. Translating gives CASSSGVWGVYGYTF.